This T cell receptor (beta chain) came from a study of tumor-infiltrating lymphocytes in primary liver carcinoma. Germline DNA was extracted alongside blood RNA, which was obtained from unsorted whole blood. Remarks on this clonotype: The CDR3 carries no conserved terminal phenylalanine or tryptophan, so it likely arises from a read error.

With roughly 540 ng total RNA as template and a constant-region primer, TCR beta cDNA was made. ARM-PCR, slightly modified, supplied the TCR beta libraries through three nested multiplex PCR rounds. With TRBV1-TRBV30 forward primers and a C-beta reverse primer, the first two PCR rounds were run for around 11 cycles each. Each CDR3 protein gets one entry after TCRdb re-called the multiplex PCR reads with MiXCR. The sample lists approximately 320,000 distinct CDR3 sequences; about three fifths were seen once. Germline V gene sequence: CDR1 PRHDT, CDR2 FYEKMQ (reference sequence). The CDR3 has 14 residues. Trimming stripped 6 bases from V and 4 bases from J, with 16 bases between.

The TCR was taken from a woman aged 30 to 39 with primary liver carcinoma and hepatitis B virus infection. V gene TRBV13 combines with J gene TRBJ2-7, with TRBD2 as a possible D gene (6 bases). The source material was peripheral blood. Here the CDR3 DNA reads TGTGCCAGCAGGAAAGGAGGGTCTAGATACGAGCAGTACCTC. Translated: CASRKGGSRYEQYL.